This T cell receptor beta chain derives from a study of vaccination and CD4 T cells after COVID-19. Study-wide background: Investigators stimulated cells with overlapping spike peptides drawn from SARS-CoV-2, HCoV-NL63, HCoV-OC43 and HCoV-229E.

As for treatment: roughly 10-day PBMC culture with coronavirus spike peptide pools or control peptides (ViraFEST assay). Peptide pools at approximately 9.1 ug/ml and IL-2 at about 10 IU/ml were added to cultures of some 1.9 million PBMCs per well. Days 3 and 7 were when half the medium was replaced with fresh IL-2 medium. Findings and caveats of the study: The cohort comprised relatively few convalescent patients, and no early post-infection timepoints were analyzed.

To note about this clonotype: The target antigen is unknown.

The study sequenced cultured CD4+ T cell DNA using the Oncomine TCR Beta short-read assay. In TCRdb, the PCR reads were re-called with MiXCR into one record per CDR3 protein. Of about 10,000 distinct CDR3 sequences listed, 65% are singletons. The CDR3 loop spans 16 amino acids. CDR1 is LNHDA, CDR2 SQIVND, per germline (reference sequence). V lost 5 bases and J 3 bases, leaving 17 bases between the germline ends. The receptor was derived from a human donor who had recovered from COVID-19. The material was CD4+ T cells from blood, cultured in vitro, obtained before SARS-CoV-2 vaccination. The rearrangement uses TRBV19 and TRBJ1-5, with D possibly TRBD1 on 5 matching bases. In DNA form, the CDR3 reads TGTGCCAGTAGTTCCACGGGGCAGGGCGTCAATCAGCCCCAGCATTTT. It codes for CASSSTGQGVNQPQHF.